What follows are 2 T cell receptor beta chains derived from one specimen sequenced in a study of T cells in Graves' hyperthyroidism and ophthalmopathy. The investigators amplified TCR beta CDR3 regions from RNA transcripts. An initial round of RT-PCR targeting the TCR CDR3 relied on the HTBI primer set. TCRdb reprocessed the multiplex PCR reads via MiXCR and lists one record per CDR3 protein. Of 480,000 or so distinct CDR3 sequences listed, about 45% were seen once; the top ten hold around two fifths. The sequenced material came from peripheral blood or thyroid tissue (not recorded which). All receptors come from an adult woman with Graves' disease, either hyperthyroidism or ophthalmopathy (not recorded which).

Concerning this clonotype: At one boundary the junction diverges from the germline segment, which might be a read error. The chain has TRBV20-1 and TRBJ1-2, with 7 bases aligning to TRBD1. The CDR3 extends over 15 amino acids. Germline lookup yields CDR1 DFQATT and CDR2 SNEGSKA (reference sequence). The CDR3 DNA follows: TGCAGTGCTGGAGACCCGACAGGGCCTAACTATGGCTACACCTTC. Residues: CSAGDPTGPNYGYTF.

The rearrangement joins TRBV29-1 to TRBJ2-7; 9 bases map to TRBD1. Matching the DNA end better, TRBJ2-5 makes the J call doubtful. The CDR3 has 14 residues. CDR1 and CDR2 (germline): SQVTM, ANQGSEA. This CDR3 reads CSVERTGEQETQYF. CDR3 nucleotides: TGCAGCGTTGAACGGACAGGGGAACAAGAGACCCAGTACTTC.